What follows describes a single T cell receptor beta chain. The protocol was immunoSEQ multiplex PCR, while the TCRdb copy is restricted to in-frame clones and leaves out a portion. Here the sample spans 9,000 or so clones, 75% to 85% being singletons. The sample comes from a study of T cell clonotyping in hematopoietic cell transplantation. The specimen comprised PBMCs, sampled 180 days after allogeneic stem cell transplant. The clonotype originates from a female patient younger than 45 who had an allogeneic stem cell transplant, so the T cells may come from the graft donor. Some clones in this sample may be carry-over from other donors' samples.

The chain's CDR3 is CASSPARGADTQYF. The CDR3 bases are TGTGCCAGCAGTCCCGCGAGAGGAGCAGATACGCAGTATTTT. The rearrangement joins TRBV11-3 to TRBJ2-3; no clear D gene. The V gene's germline CDR1 is SGHNT and CDR2 YENEEA. V lost 6 bases and J lost 4, with 14 bases in between. CDR3 size: 14 residues.